This TCR beta chain was sequenced during a study of T cell repertoires in cytomegalovirus infection. Across the study: Well-studied HLA-B-restricted epitopes and recently identified HLA-C-restricted epitopes of CMV were both used in the study. Carrying CMV and the relevant HLA type showed in public TCR beta signatures.

TCRdb processed the reads anew with MiXCR; each CDR3 protein has one entry. The sample includes roughly 80,000 distinct CDR3 sequences, 20% to 30% of them seen just once. Study-wide results and limits: In two of eight donors, the top clonotype was HLA-C-restricted CMV-specific.

With respect to this clonotype: Antigen: not known.

This specimen consisted of CD8+ T cells from cultured PBMCs, obtained from culture after CMV antigen stimulation. The clonotype was recovered from a human donor in good health (CMV status not recorded). Some clones in this sample may be carry-over from other donors' samples.

CDR3 region: CSARLEEETQYF. The DNA for the CDR3 is TGCAGTGCTCGACTAGAAGAAGAGACCCAGTACTTC. The genes are TRBV20-1 and TRBJ2-5, with TRBD2 as a possible D gene (6 bases). This CDR3 is built from 12 residues. CDR1 DFQATT and CDR2 SNEGSKA come from the germline V gene (reference sequence). Deletions cut 5 bases from V and 3 bases from J, with 10 bases between.